A single sample gave rise to the 18 T cell receptor beta chains below, sequenced in a study of blood T cell repertoires in COVID-19. Method: immunoSEQ multiplex PCR; TCRdb's copy keeps in-frame clones and lacks some. The sample has roughly 200,000 clones; 85% to 90% are singletons. The sample was peripheral blood. These receptors were collected from a man aged 18 to 29 with active or convalescent COVID-19.

The V gene is TRBV19, the J gene TRBJ1-4; TRBD1 matches 8 bases. J was trimmed by 3 bases and V by 4 bases; bases with no gene match: 13. Germline CDR1 reads LNHDA; CDR2 reads SQIVND (reference sequence). The CDR3 is 18 residues long. The CDR3 nucleotides are TGTGCCAGTAGTACACCAGGGGGCTTCGGTGGGTCTAATGAAAAACTGTTTTTT. This sequence encodes CASSTPGGFGGSNEKLFF.

The CDR3 reads CASSSLRTLPLDYTF. Written as DNA, the CDR3 is TGTGCCAGCAGCTCGCTGCGGACACTCCCCCTTGACTACACCTTC. The chain combines TRBV5-8 with TRBJ1-2; D may be TRBD1 (5 bases). This CDR3 comprises 15 residues. CDR1 is SGHTS and CDR2 is YDEGEE in the germline V gene. The germline V and J ends were trimmed by 3 bases and 10 bases, with 22 bases remaining between them.

This chain joins TRBV21-1 and TRBJ2-2; no DNA check was done on the table's D call, TRBD2. TRBV21-1 constitutes a pseudogene. This CDR3 has 18 residues. CDR3 in DNA: TGTGCCAGCAGCCCAGGCCTAGCGGGAGACCGGTGGGGCGGGGAGCTGTTTTTT. This sequence encodes CASSPGLAGDRWGGELFF.

This clone was observed once. V usage is TRBV6-6 and J usage is TRBJ2-7; the D gene is possibly TRBD2 (6 bases). The CDR3 has 13 residues. V lost 7 bases and J 6 bases, leaving 16 bases between the germline ends. The germline V gene has CDR1 MNHNY and CDR2 SVGAGI (reference sequence). The CDR3: CASKMGGESEQYF. DNA of the CDR3: TGTGCCAGCAAGATGGGCGGGGAGAGCGAGCAGTACTTC.

The chain has TRBV29-1 and TRBJ1-2, with 8 bases lining up with TRBD1. The CDR3 is made up of 11 amino acids. The ends lost 7 bases at V and 6 bases at J; junction bases unmatched: 4. Germline V CDR1 and CDR2: SQVTM, ANQGSEA. The CDR3 loop reads CSAQQGDGYTF. CDR3 coding DNA: TGCAGCGCTCAACAGGGGGATGGCTACACCTTC.

The rearrangement links TRBV10-1 to TRBJ2-3; the D is unclear. V dropped 6 bases and J dropped 4 bases, with 14 bases sitting between them. The CDR3 extends over 14 amino acids. Germline V gene sequence: CDR1 WNHNN, CDR2 SYGVQD (reference sequence). The CDR3 spells CASSRGRVSDTQYF. The DNA for the CDR3 is TGCGCCAGCAGCCGCGGCCGGGTTTCAGATACGCAGTATTTT.

This chain uses TRBV5-1 with TRBJ1-1, with unresolved D. V was clipped by 4 bases and J by 0 bases, with 7 bases between them. The CDR3 loop spans 13 amino acids. The germline V gene has CDR1 SGHRS and CDR2 YFSETQ. This chain's CDR3 is CASSLSMNTEAFF. CDR3 in DNA: TGCGCCAGCAGCCTATCTATGAACACTGAAGCTTTCTTT. The entire variable domain, with the rest obtained from reference TRBV5-1 and TRBJ1-1, is as follows: KAGVTQTPRYLIKTRGQQVTLSCSPISGHRSVSWYQQTPGQGLQFLFEYFSETQRNKGNFPGRFSGRQFSNSRSEMNVSTLELGDSALYLCASSLSMNTEAFFGQGTRLTVV.

The chain is built from TRBV3-1 (or the pseudogene TRBV3-2) and TRBJ1-2, with D possibly being TRBD1 (6 bases). The CDR3 runs to 15 residues. CDR1 is LGHDT, CDR2 YNNKEL, per germline (reference sequence). Trimming took 1 base from V and 4 from J, leaving 13 bases between them. The CDR3 region is CASSQGQAAPYGYTF. The CDR3 DNA reads TGTGCCAGCAGCCAAGGACAGGCCGCCCCCTATGGCTACACCTTC.

The genes are TRBV7-9 and TRBJ2-3; the match to TRBD1 covers 11 bases. Losses at the gene ends were 5 bases for V and 0 bases for J; bases not matched to a gene: 7. CDR1 is SEHNR and CDR2 is FQNEAQ in the germline V gene (reference sequence). The CDR3 contains 17 residues. CDR3 loop: CASSPKGTGGSTDTQYF. CDR3 DNA: TGTGCCAGCAGCCCGAAGGGGACAGGGGGAAGCACAGATACGCAGTATTTT.

The DNA for the CDR3 is TGTGCCAGCTATTTAGGGACAGGGACTAACTATGGCTACACCTTC. Its translation is CASYLGTGTNYGYTF. The chain employs TRBV2 and TRBJ1-2; TRBD1 agrees at 9 bases. The CDR3 length is 15 residues. With V trimmed by 8 bases and J by 0 bases, 7 bases remained unmatched. Germline CDR1 is SNHLY and CDR2 is FYNNEI. Using reference TRBV2 and TRBJ1-2 for the parts outside the CDR3, the full variable domain is EPEVTQTPSHQVTQMGQEVILRCVPISNHLYFYWYRQILGQKVEFLVSFYNNEISEKSEIFDDQFSVERPDGSNFTLKIRSTKLEDSAMYFCASYLGTGTNYGYTFGSGTRLTVV.

The chain combines TRBV11-2 with TRBJ2-1; 10 positions match TRBD2. The germline CDR1 and CDR2 sequences are SGHAT and FQNNGV. With V trimmed by 5 bases and J by 1 base, 11 bases remained unmatched. CDR3 length equals 18 residues. Here the CDR3 DNA reads TGTGCCAGCAGCCCACTAGCGGGGATGTATAGTTCCTACAATGAGCAGTTCTTC. This sequence encodes CASSPLAGMYSSYNEQFF. The full variable domain, its missing parts supplied by reference TRBV11-2 and TRBJ2-1, is EAGVAQSPRYKIIEKRQSVAFWCNPISGHATLYWYQQILGQGPKLLIQFQNNGVVDDSQLPKDRFSAERLKGVDSTLKIQPAKLEDSAVYLCASSPLAGMYSSYNEQFFGPGTRLTVL.

This chain connects TRBV5-1 to TRBJ2-1, with TRBD2 matching over 9 bases. The CDR3 spans 19 residues. Germline values: CDR1 SGHRS, CDR2 YFSETQ. V lost 0 bases to trimming and J lost 6 bases; unmatched junction nucleotides: 16. This CDR3 is CASSLGYSGRLREGNEQFF. CDR3 sequence (DNA): TGCGCCAGCAGCTTGGGGTACAGCGGGAGGCTACGGGAGGGCAATGAGCAGTTCTTC.

The J gene is TRBJ2-5, the V gene TRBV7-3; TRBD1 aligns across 11 bases. The CDR3 extends over 15 amino acids. The trim removed 1 base at V and 5 bases at J, leaving 3 bases unmatched. Germline assignment: CDR1 SGHTA and CDR2 FQGTGA. The CDR3, as DNA: TGTGCCAGCAGCTTAAGGACAGGGGGCGCGGAGACCCAGTACTTC. Translation: CASSLRTGGAETQYF. Combining the CDR3 with reference TRBV7-3 and TRBJ2-5 gives the whole variable domain GAGVSQTPSNKVTEKGKYVELRCDPISGHTALYWYRQSLGQGPEFLIYFQGTGAADDSGLPNDRFFAVRPEGSVSTLKIQRTERGDSAVYLCASSLRTGGAETQYFGPGTRLLVL.

This chain connects TRBV6-5 to TRBJ1-3; the match to TRBD1 covers 8 bases. Germline CDR1 MNHEY, CDR2 SVGAGI. V was clipped by 7 bases and J by 3 bases; unmatched bases: 8. This CDR3 region has 15 residues. The CDR3 reads CASTSDRGYGNTIYF. The CDR3 DNA sequence: TGTGCCAGCACCAGCGACAGGGGCTATGGAAACACCATATATTTT.

The chain is built from TRBV6-5 and TRBJ1-1; 9 positions agree with TRBD1. Germline CDR1 is MNHEY and CDR2 is SVGAGI. Trimming took 6 bases from V and 0 from J; bases not matched to a gene: 5. This CDR3 has 15 amino acids. The CDR3: CASSHGQGLNTEAFF. CDR3 DNA: TGTGCCAGCAGCCATGGACAGGGGTTGAACACTGAAGCTTTCTTT.

The V gene is TRBV12-3 or TRBV12-4, the J gene TRBJ2-7, with TRBD2 as a possible D gene (6 bases). Trimming shortened V by 3 bases and J by 7 bases, and 13 bases separated the two germline ends. The CDR3 runs to 13 residues. This chain's CDR3 is CASSFSGRGEQYF. In nucleotides, the CDR3 is TGTGCCAGCAGTTTTAGCGGCCGGGGGGAGCAGTACTTC.

The chain uses TRBV6-5 and TRBJ2-2; the D gene is possibly TRBD1 (5 bases). The germline CDR1 and CDR2 sequences are MNHEY and SVGAGI. The CDR3 is 15 amino acids. V was trimmed by 4 bases and J by 2 bases, leaving 11 bases between them. CDR3 coding DNA: TGTGCCAGCAGTTTCACCGGACAAAACACCGGGGAGCTGTTTTTT. Residues: CASSFTGQNTGELFF.

The CDR3 sequence: CASSLDTNYGYTF. As DNA, the CDR3 is TGTGCCAGCAGCCTGGACACCAACTATGGCTACACCTTC. The V gene is TRBV7-9, the J gene TRBJ1-2; the D gene is possibly TRBD1 (5 bases). Germline CDR1 SEHNR, CDR2 FQNEAQ (reference sequence). The CDR3 spans 13 residues. Trimming took off 5 bases at V and 2 bases at J, with 9 bases between the two ends.